A single sample gave rise to the 7 T cell receptor beta chains below, sequenced in a study of radiotherapy plus CTLA-4 blockade in lung cancer. Profiling relied on immunoSEQ multiplex PCR, and the TCRdb table lists in-frame clones only, not all of them. The sample shows about 15,000 clones, around 70% of them seen only once. The specimen was peripheral blood, collected from a patient treated with radiotherapy plus ipilimumab. The receptor source for this set is a human donor with non-small cell lung cancer whose response to radiotherapy plus ipilimumab could not be evaluated.

CDR3 region: CASSGEESARNTGELFF. CDR3 coding DNA: TGTGCCAGCAGTGGAGAAGAATCTGCGAGGAACACCGGGGAGCTGTTTTTT. The chain joins TRBV6-1 to TRBJ2-2; D gene ambiguous. V was trimmed by 4 bases and J by 1 base, leaving 16 bases between them. The CDR3 runs to 17 residues. CDR1 MNHNS and CDR2 SASEGT come from the germline V gene.

In its sample, this clone was seen many times. The J gene is TRBJ2-7, the V gene TRBV27, with D possibly being TRBD2 (5 bases). The germline V gene encodes CDR1 MNHEY and CDR2 SMNVEV (reference sequence). The CDR3 totals 15 residues. Trimming left V 0 bases short and J 0 bases short, with 9 bases between. The CDR3 DNA reads as TGTGCCAGCAGTTTATCCAGTGGGAGCTCCTACGAGCAGTACGTC. Translation: CASSLSSGSSYEQYV.

The rearrangement joins TRBV30 to TRBJ1-1; 7 bases line up with TRBD1. This CDR3 is 13 amino acids long. Unmatched junction bases numbered 7, after V lost 4 bases and J lost 5 bases. In germline, CDR1 is GTSNPN, CDR2 SVGIG (reference sequence). CDR3 DNA sequence: TGTGCCTGGACCTCGACAGGGTGGACTGAAGCTTTCTTT. Translating gives CAWTSTGWTEAFF.

The chain links TRBV7-2 to TRBJ2-3, with 7 positions matching TRBD1. Per the germline V gene, CDR1 is SGHTA and CDR2 is FQGNSA. Germline trimming cut 5 bases from V and 5 bases from J; bases unmatched to any gene: 7. The CDR3 runs 14 residues. Written as DNA, the CDR3 is TGTGCCAGCAGCCTGGTGCAGGGGGTAGATACGCAGTATTTT. Protein sequence: CASSLVQGVDTQYF.

This clone was detected only once. The J gene is TRBJ2-3, the V gene TRBV6-4; no firm D call. This CDR3 has 15 amino acids. Germline assignment: CDR1 MRHNA and CDR2 SNTAGT. V dropped 0 bases and J dropped 0 bases, with 7 bases sitting between them. CDR3 loop: CASSDSAGSTDTQYF. The CDR3 bases are TGTGCCAGCAGTGACTCCGCAGGAAGCACAGATACGCAGTATTTT.

This sequence joins TRBV5-5 and TRBJ2-7; TRBD1 might be the D (5 bases). The germline gives CDR1 SGHKS, CDR2 YYEKEE (reference sequence). V lost 4 bases and J lost 3, with 11 bases in between. The CDR3 spans 13 residues. In DNA, the CDR3 is TGTGCCAGCAGCCCCAAGGACAACTACGAGCAGTACTTC. Translating it yields CASSPKDNYEQYF.

The gene calls are TRBV7-6 and TRBJ2-5, with 7 positions matching TRBD2. V lost 4 bases, J lost 4 bases, and 12 bases stayed unmatched. Germline lookup yields CDR1 SGHVS and CDR2 FNYEAQ. There are 16 residues in the CDR3. CDR3 sequence reads: CASSSNPAGVRETQYF. In DNA, the CDR3 is TGTGCCAGCAGCTCCAACCCGGCGGGGGTCCGAGAGACCCAGTACTTC.